The 17 T cell receptor beta chains in this list originate from one sample, sequenced in a study of cytomegalovirus exposure and HLA in healthy donors (dated by TCRdb to about 2017). Libraries were constructed by the immunoSEQ multiplex PCR assay. For the multiplex PCR, a mixture combining 60 forward primers for TCR Vbeta segments and 13 reverse primers for TCR Jbeta segments was used. Imported from immuneACCESS, the table was reduced by TCRdb to in-frame sequences with V and J called. These copies leave out some clones; in studies compared against another copy, an unresolved V gene accounts for under half, and the cause of the remainder is not known. The sample table lists 90,000 to 130,000 clones, around three quarters of them with a count of one. The ten largest clones capture around 0.9% of the sample. Sample: PBMCs. These receptors all come from a woman younger than 45 in good health and CMV-seronegative.

The V call is TRBV5-3, the J call TRBJ1-4; 9 nucleotides match TRBD1. TRBV5-3 is noted as an ORF with a role that remains uncertain. This CDR3 has 15 residues. Unmatched junction bases numbered 3, after V lost 3 bases and J lost 3 bases. CDR3 residues: CARSSDRGANEKLFF. In DNA, the CDR3 is TGTGCCAGAAGCTCGGACAGGGGCGCTAATGAAAAACTGTTTTTT.

This rearrangement joins TRBV5-6 to TRBJ2-3; 8 bases line up with TRBD2. This CDR3 is 15 amino acids long. In germline, CDR1 is SGHDT, CDR2 YYEEEE. Trimming cost V 0 bases and J 8 bases; bases outside gene matches: 8. The CDR3 region is CASSLVSAGDGTQYF. The CDR3 coding sequence is TGTGCCAGCAGCTTGGTCTCAGCGGGAGATGGTACGCAGTATTTT. The full variable domain, with the rest looked up from reference TRBV5-6 and TRBJ2-3, is DAGVTQSPTHLIKTRGQQVTLRCSPKSGHDTVSWYQQALGQGPQFIFQYYEEEERQRGNFPDRFSGHQFPNYSSELNVNALLLGDSALYLCASSLVSAGDGTQYFGPGTRLTVL.

V is TRBV30 and J is TRBJ2-1; D unresolved. Germline CDR1 and CDR2: GTSNPN and SVGIG (reference sequence). This CDR3 contains 12 residues. V was shortened by 5 bases and J by 5 bases, with 10 bases between the two germline ends. The CDR3 DNA reads TGTGCCTGGGCGGCCGCGAACAATGAGCAGTTCTTC. Its protein product is CAWAAANNEQFF.

This CDR3 is CASSIGGTGDYGYTF. DNA for the CDR3: TGTGCCAGTAGTATCGGCGGGACAGGGGACTATGGCTACACCTTC. The rearrangement links TRBV19 to TRBJ1-2; 10 bases agree with TRBD1. Germline CDR1 reads LNHDA; CDR2 reads SQIVND (reference sequence). The ends lost 3 bases at V and 3 bases at J; junction bases unmatched: 4. The CDR3 length is 15 residues. Looking up the rest from reference TRBV19 and TRBJ1-2 gives the full variable domain: DGGITQSPKYLFRKEGQNVTLSCEQNLNHDAMYWYRQDPGQGLRLIYYSQIVNDFQKGDIAEGYSVSREKKESFPLTVTSAQKNPTAFYLCASSIGGTGDYGYTFGSGTRLTVV.

With regard to this clone: The same CDR3 can be traced to other DNA sequences in this sample. This rearrangement joins TRBV27 to TRBJ1-2, with D possibly matching TRBD1 (6 bases). CDR1 MNHEY and CDR2 SMNVEV come from the germline V gene (reference sequence). The CDR3 spans 12 residues. Between the trimmed V and J ends, which lost 3 bases and 6 bases, there was a span of 8 bases. CDR3 residues: CASSLTGDGYTF. In DNA form, the CDR3 reads TGTGCCAGCAGTTTGACAGGCGATGGCTACACCTTC.

The CDR3 region is CASSLAGRGAFF. The CDR3, as DNA: TGTGCCAGCAGCTTAGCGGGGCGAGGAGCTTTCTTT. The chain employs TRBV7-9 and TRBJ1-1; TRBD1 might be the D (5 bases). With 0 bases removed from V and 10 bases from J, the gap between germline ends came to 9 bases. The CDR3 consists of 12 residues. Germline CDR1 and CDR2: SEHNR and FQNEAQ (reference sequence).

The chain uses TRBV6-5 and TRBJ1-1; D unclear. Trimming took off 0 bases at V and 5 bases at J, with 16 bases between the two ends. The CDR3 loop spans 16 amino acids. From germline, CDR1 is MNHEY and CDR2 SVGAGI. CDR3 amino acids: CASSYSRALGGTEAFF. The CDR3 coding sequence is TGTGCCAGCAGTTACTCGCGGGCCCTAGGTGGGACTGAAGCTTTCTTT.

The chain links TRBV5-1 to TRBJ1-1; weak D call: TRBD1 (5 bases). Trimming shortened V by 2 bases and J by 1 base, and 15 bases separated the two germline ends. CDR3 length: 16 residues. The germline V gene has CDR1 SGHRS and CDR2 YFSETQ. The CDR3 DNA reads TGCGCCAGCAGCTTAGGGGAGGTGGGATGGAACACTGAAGCTTTCTTT. Amino acid sequence: CASSLGEVGWNTEAFF.

The chain links TRBV6-5 to TRBJ1-1; D perhaps matches TRBD1 (5 bases). V lost 2 bases, J lost 4 bases, and 11 bases lay in between. The CDR3 has 14 residues. Germline V lookup: CDR1 MNHEY, CDR2 SVGAGI. CDR3 coding DNA: TGTGCCAGCAGTTACCGGGGAGGGACCACTGAAGCTTTCTTT. This encodes CASSYRGGTTEAFF.

This clone was seen only a few times. V is TRBV6-5 and J is TRBJ2-1; 10 bases line up with TRBD2. The CDR3 is 15 amino acids. Germline assignment: CDR1 MNHEY and CDR2 SVGAGI. V lost 6 bases, J lost 7 bases, and 9 bases stayed unmatched. For the CDR3, the DNA is TGTGCCAGCAGCACCTCAGCGGGAGGGCCGAATGAGCAGTTCTTC. It yields the protein CASSTSAGGPNEQFF.

This clone was seen more than once but under ten times. This sequence joins TRBV28 and TRBJ2-1, with unresolved D. The ends were cut back, 1 base at V and 7 bases at J, with 5 bases in the middle. Germline loops: CDR1 MDHEN, CDR2 SYDVKM. The CDR3 has 12 amino acids. The chain's CDR3 is CASSLLRNEQFF. The CDR3 DNA reads TGTGCCAGCAGTTTATTGAGGAATGAGCAGTTCTTC. Together with reference TRBV28 and TRBJ2-1, the CDR3 gives the full variable domain: DVKVTQSSRYLVKRTGEKVFLECVQDMDHENMFWYRQDPGLGLRLIYFSYDVKMKEKGDIPEGYSVSREKKERFSLILESASTNQTSMYLCASSLLRNEQFFGPGTRLTVL.

The DNA for the CDR3 is TGTGCCTGGTTAAACAGGGGATCTCGTGGAAACACCATATATTTT. Its protein product is CAWLNRGSRGNTIYF. The chain uses TRBV30 and TRBJ1-3, with 7 bases aligning to TRBD1. The CDR3 has 15 amino acids. Germline V gene data show CDR1 as GTSNPN and CDR2 as SVGIG (reference sequence). With V trimmed by 5 bases and J by 3 bases, 10 bases remained unmatched. Variable domain in full (rest from reference TRBV30 and TRBJ1-3): SQTIHQWPATLVQPVGSPLSLECTVEGTSNPNLYWYRQAAGRGLQLLFYSVGIGQISSEVPQNLSASRPQDRQFILSSKKLLLSDSGFYLCAWLNRGSRGNTIYFGEGSWLTVV.

CDR3 nucleotide sequence: TGTGCCAGCTCACCCCCTAGCACAGATACGCAGTATTTT. Amino acids: CASSPPSTDTQYF. The V call is TRBV18, the J call TRBJ2-3; D remains ambiguous. CDR1 KGHSH and CDR2 LQKENI come from the germline V gene. This CDR3 has 13 amino acids. The V gene lost 3 bases and the J gene lost 0 bases, with 4 bases spanning the gap.

This chain uses TRBV2 with TRBJ2-7, with a tentative D call TRBD2 (6 bases). This CDR3 contains 15 residues. The V and J ends lost 4 bases and 0 bases respectively, with 13 bases between them. From germline, CDR1 is SNHLY and CDR2 FYNNEI. The CDR3: CASSVSGRTSYEQYF. CDR3 nucleotide sequence: TGTGCCAGCAGTGTTTCGGGGAGGACCTCCTACGAGCAGTACTTC.

This sequence joins TRBV30 and TRBJ1-1; maybe TRBD1 (6 bases). This CDR3 is built from 13 residues. CDR1 and CDR2 from the germline V gene are GTSNPN and SVGIG (reference sequence). The ends were cut back, 2 bases at V and 3 bases at J, with 10 bases in the middle. This CDR3 reads CAWSQQGDTEAFF. For the CDR3, the DNA is TGTGCCTGGAGTCAACAGGGCGACACTGAAGCTTTCTTT.

CDR3: CASSYGQVNNEQFF. The CDR3, as DNA: TGTGCCAGCAGTTACGGACAGGTTAACAATGAGCAGTTCTTC. The chain uses TRBV6-5 and TRBJ2-1, with 7 nucleotides matching TRBD1. Losses at the gene ends were 2 bases for V and 5 bases for J; bases not matched to a gene: 3. The CDR3 runs 14 residues. Per the germline V gene, CDR1 is MNHEY and CDR2 is SVGAGI.

The chain links TRBV18 to TRBJ2-7; 8 bases are shared with TRBD2. Germline trimming cut 2 bases from V and 2 bases from J; bases unmatched to any gene: 5. Germline V gene lookup returns CDR1 KGHSH and CDR2 LQKENI. This CDR3 is built from 15 residues. CDR3 bases: TGTGCCAGCTCACCAGGGGCGGGAGGTACCTACGAGCAGTACTTC. The encoded protein is CASSPGAGGTYEQYF.